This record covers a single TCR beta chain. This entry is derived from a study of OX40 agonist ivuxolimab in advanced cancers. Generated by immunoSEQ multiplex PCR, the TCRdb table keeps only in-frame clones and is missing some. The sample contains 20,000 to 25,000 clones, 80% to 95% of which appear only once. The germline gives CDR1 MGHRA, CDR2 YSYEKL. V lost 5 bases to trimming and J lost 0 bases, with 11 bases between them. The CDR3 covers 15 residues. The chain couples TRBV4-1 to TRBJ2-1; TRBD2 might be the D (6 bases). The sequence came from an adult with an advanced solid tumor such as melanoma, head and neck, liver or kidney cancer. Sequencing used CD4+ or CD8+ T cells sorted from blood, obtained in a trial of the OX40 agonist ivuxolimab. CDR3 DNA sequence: TGCGCCAGCAGCGGCGGGGCCGGCTCCTACAATGAGCAGTTCTTC. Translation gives CASSGGAGSYNEQFF.